This passage covers 12 T cell receptor beta chains from one sample sequenced in a study of OX40 agonist ivuxolimab in advanced cancers. Produced via immunoSEQ multiplex PCR; TCRdb's table is partial and in-frame only. The table lists tens of thousands of clones, about 82% of them singletons. Specimen: CD4+ or CD8+ T cells sorted from blood, collected in a trial of the OX40 agonist ivuxolimab. Receptors originate from an adult with an advanced solid tumor such as melanoma, head and neck, liver or kidney cancer.

The chain is built from TRBV6-6 and TRBJ1-1, with a possible D match to TRBD1 (5 bases). The germline V gene has CDR1 MNHNY and CDR2 SVGAGI (reference sequence). The CDR3 is 15 amino acids. The V and J ends lost 2 bases and 3 bases respectively, with 13 bases between them. This chain's CDR3 is CASSYPQVADTEAFF. The CDR3 nucleotides are TGTGCCAGCAGTTACCCACAGGTGGCGGACACTGAAGCTTTCTTT.

CDR3 DNA: TGTGCCAGCAGAGGACAGGGCCCCGGGGAGCTGTTTTTT. Protein: CASRGQGPGELFF. V and J are TRBV6-5 and TRBJ2-2; 8 positions match TRBD1. Germline values: CDR1 MNHEY, CDR2 SVGAGI. V shed 6 bases, J shed 6 bases, and the junction held 3 bases outside the gene matches. The CDR3 covers 13 residues.

The chain has TRBV13 and TRBJ2-4, with 7 positions matching TRBD1. V trimming: 5 bases; J trimming: 1 base; junction bases outside the gene matches: 2. The germline V gene encodes CDR1 PRHDT and CDR2 FYEKMQ (reference sequence). This CDR3 comprises 14 residues. The CDR3 coding sequence is TGTGCCAGCAGCATGACAGGGGCCAAAAACATTCAGTACTTC. Encoded protein: CASSMTGAKNIQYF.

This chain joins TRBV9 and TRBJ1-3, with a possible D match to TRBD1 (5 bases). The CDR3 contains 18 residues. V gave up 0 bases and J gave up 3 bases, with 19 bases separating them. CDR1 and CDR2 (germline): SGDLS, YYNGEE. This CDR3 reads CASSVGSGKGNLGNTIYF. The CDR3 coding sequence is TGTGCCAGCAGCGTAGGATCTGGAAAGGGGAATCTTGGAAACACCATATATTTT.

CDR3 sequence: CAIRAGGRDTGELFF. In DNA, the CDR3 is TGTGCCATCAGAGCAGGGGGCAGGGACACCGGGGAGCTGTTTTTT. The J gene is TRBJ2-2, the V gene TRBV10-3, with 8 bases aligning to TRBD1. J was trimmed by 3 bases and V by 6 bases; bases with no gene match: 6. The CDR3 sequence is 15 residues long. The germline V gene has CDR1 ENHRY and CDR2 SYGVKD.

The chain uses TRBV18 and TRBJ2-2; D call uncertain. The V gene's germline CDR1 is KGHSH and CDR2 LQKENI. V was shortened by 5 bases and J by 7 bases, with 8 bases between the two germline ends. The CDR3 length is 12 residues. This CDR3 reads CASSIGNGELFF. The CDR3 bases are TGTGCCAGCTCAATAGGGAACGGGGAGCTGTTTTTT.

In its sample, this clone was seen a few times. The chain has TRBV13 and TRBJ2-3, with 9 bases lining up with TRBD2. The CDR3 spans 17 residues. Germline V gene lookup returns CDR1 PRHDT and CDR2 FYEKMQ (reference sequence). V lost 5 bases and J lost 0; bases outside the gene matches: 9. CDR3 loop: CASSAAEREESTDTQYF. DNA for the CDR3: TGTGCCAGCAGCGCGGCCGAGCGGGAGGAAAGCACAGATACGCAGTATTTT.

A note on this clone: Other DNA sequences of this sample code for an identical CDR3. The gene calls are TRBV18 and TRBJ1-2; the D is unclear. Germline CDR1 is KGHSH and CDR2 is LQKENI. This CDR3 contains 12 residues. V lost 6 bases to trimming and J lost 0 bases, with 5 bases between them. In DNA form, the CDR3 reads TGTGCCAGCTCGCAAGCTAACTATGGCTACACCTTC. It translates to CASSQANYGYTF.

The chain links TRBV30 to TRBJ1-2, with D possibly matching TRBD1 (6 bases). V gave up 2 bases and J gave up 6 bases, with 16 bases separating them. The CDR3 consists of 14 residues. Germline V gives CDR1 GTSNPN, CDR2 SVGIG (reference sequence). The CDR3 bases are TGTGCCTGGAGTCACCTAAACAGGGCTAATGGCTACACCTTC. Its translation is CAWSHLNRANGYTF.

This CDR3 reads CASSLVDMATEAFF. CDR3 nucleotide sequence: TGCGCCAGCAGCTTGGTCGACATGGCCACTGAAGCTTTCTTT. J is TRBJ1-1 and V is TRBV5-1; unclear D gene. The CDR3 has 14 residues. Germline CDR1 and CDR2: SGHRS and YFSETQ. The ends were cut back, 0 bases at V and 4 bases at J, with 10 bases in the middle.

In this sample, this clone turned up once. The J gene is TRBJ2-3, the V gene TRBV5-8; 8 positions match TRBD2. Germline V gives CDR1 SGHTS, CDR2 YDEGEE. This CDR3 is built from 14 residues. Trimming took 1 base from V and 6 from J; bases not matched to a gene: 4. The CDR3 DNA reads as TGTGCCAGCAGCTTGCGGGGGGGGCCGGATACGCAGTATTTT. It encodes CASSLRGGPDTQYF.

A few counts support this clone. The chain uses TRBV7-2 and TRBJ2-7; 10 bases agree with TRBD2. The trim removed 8 bases at V and 2 bases at J, leaving 9 bases unmatched. CDR3 length: 15 residues. CDR1 is SGHTA, CDR2 FQGNSA, per germline. The CDR3 DNA reads as TGTGCCAGCGTAAATAGCGGGGGGCTGACCTACGAGCAGTACTTC. Its protein product is CASVNSGGLTYEQYF.